This T cell receptor (beta chain) was found in a study of cytomegalovirus exposure and HLA in healthy donors. Trimming removed 5 bases from V and 5 bases from J; junction bases left unmatched: 11. The CDR3 totals 15 residues. From germline, CDR1 is SEHNR and CDR2 FQNEAQ (reference sequence). With 60 Vbeta and 13 Jbeta primers, the PCR was carried out. The repertoire was sequenced with immunoSEQ multiplex PCR; TCRdb's copy has only in-frame clones and lacks some. The sample includes some 100,000 clones, approximately 80% of them seen just once. Source material: PBMCs. The sequence came from a woman aged 25 to 39 in good health and CMV-seronegative. J is TRBJ1-1 and V is TRBV7-9; 7 bases match TRBD1. In DNA form, the CDR3 reads TGTGCCAGCAGCGACATTGGGACAGCTGTAACTGAAGCTTTCTTT. This encodes CASSDIGTAVTEAFF.